This T cell receptor delta chain was identified during a study of γδ T cells in repeated Plasmodium falciparum infection. Study details: Malian gammadelta TCRs were studied during no-transmission periods and across acute malaria episodes.

This clone came up many times. A clone one base away is much larger, so this may be a read error. The identical CDR3 is also encoded by other nucleotide sequences in the sample. TCRdb fed the multiplex PCR reads to CATT. The sample lists 75,000 to 95,000 delta-chain clones; less than 1% were seen once. The sequencing input was gamma-delta T cells from blood. This receptor was obtained from a pool of human donors (malaria-infected and uninfected, not separated).

The CDR3 loop reads CACDTVLGDTVSSWDTRQMFF. The CDR3 region has the DNA TGTGCCTGTGACACCGTGCTGGGGGATACGGTAAGCTCCTGGGACACCCGACAGATGTTTTTC. This chain links TRDV2 with TRDJ3, with TRDD3 identical over 12 bases. This CDR3 has 21 amino acids. Germline assignment: CDR1 GEAIGNYY and CDR2 EKD. V gave up 0 bases and J gave up 0 bases; unmatched junction bases: 8.